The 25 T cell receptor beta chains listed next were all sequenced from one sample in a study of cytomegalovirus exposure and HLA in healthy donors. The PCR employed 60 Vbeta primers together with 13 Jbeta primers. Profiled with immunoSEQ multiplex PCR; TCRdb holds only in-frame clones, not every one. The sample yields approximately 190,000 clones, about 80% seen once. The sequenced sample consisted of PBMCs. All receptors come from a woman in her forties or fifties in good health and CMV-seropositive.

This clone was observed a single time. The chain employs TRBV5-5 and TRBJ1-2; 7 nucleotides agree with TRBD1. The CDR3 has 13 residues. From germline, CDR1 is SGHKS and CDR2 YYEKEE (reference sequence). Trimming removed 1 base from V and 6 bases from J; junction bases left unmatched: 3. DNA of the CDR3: TGTGCCAGCAGCTTGCAAGGGACAGATGGCTACACCTTC. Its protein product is CASSLQGTDGYTF.

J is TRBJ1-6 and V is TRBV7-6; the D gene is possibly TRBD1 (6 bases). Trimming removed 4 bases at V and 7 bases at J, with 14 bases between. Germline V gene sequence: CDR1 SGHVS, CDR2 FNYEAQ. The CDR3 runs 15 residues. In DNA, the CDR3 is TGTGCCAGCAGCTCTTCAGGGGTACGCAATTCACCCCTCCACTTT. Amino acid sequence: CASSSSGVRNSPLHF.

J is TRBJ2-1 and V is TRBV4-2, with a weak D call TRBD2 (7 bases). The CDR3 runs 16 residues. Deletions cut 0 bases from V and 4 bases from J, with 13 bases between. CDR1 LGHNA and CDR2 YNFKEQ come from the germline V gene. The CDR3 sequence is CASSQDLQGLYNEQFF. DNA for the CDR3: TGTGCCAGCAGCCAAGATCTACAGGGACTATACAATGAGCAGTTCTTC.

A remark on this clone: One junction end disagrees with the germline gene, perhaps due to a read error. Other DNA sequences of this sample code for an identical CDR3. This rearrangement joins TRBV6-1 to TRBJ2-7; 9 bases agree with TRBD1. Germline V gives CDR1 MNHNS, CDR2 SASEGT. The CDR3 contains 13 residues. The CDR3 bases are TGTGCCAGCAAGCTACAGGGGGCCCACGAGCAATACTTC. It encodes CASKLQGAHEQYF.

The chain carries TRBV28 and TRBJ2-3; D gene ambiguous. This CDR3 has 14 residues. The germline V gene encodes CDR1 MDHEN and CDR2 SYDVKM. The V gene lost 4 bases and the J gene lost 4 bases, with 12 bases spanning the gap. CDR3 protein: CASSSIPVADTQYF. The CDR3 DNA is TGTGCCAGCAGTTCCATTCCAGTGGCAGATACGCAGTATTTT.

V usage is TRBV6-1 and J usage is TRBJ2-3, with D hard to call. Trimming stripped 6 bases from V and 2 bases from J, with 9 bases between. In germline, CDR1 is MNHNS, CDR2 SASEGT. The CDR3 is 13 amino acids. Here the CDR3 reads CASRTTSTDTQYF. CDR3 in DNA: TGTGCCAGCAGAACTACCTCCACAGATACGCAGTATTTT.

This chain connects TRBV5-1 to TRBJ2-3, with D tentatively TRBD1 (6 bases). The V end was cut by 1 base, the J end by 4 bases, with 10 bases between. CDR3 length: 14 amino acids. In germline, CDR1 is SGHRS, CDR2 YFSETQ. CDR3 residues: CASSLTGWADTQYF. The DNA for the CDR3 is TGCGCCAGCAGCTTGACAGGGTGGGCAGATACGCAGTATTTT.

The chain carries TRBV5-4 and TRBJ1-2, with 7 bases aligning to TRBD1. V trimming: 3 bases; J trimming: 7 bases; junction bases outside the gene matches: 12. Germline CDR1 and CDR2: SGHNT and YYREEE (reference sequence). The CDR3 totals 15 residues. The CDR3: CASSSGRQGMSGYTF. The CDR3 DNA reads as TGTGCCAGCAGCTCCGGAAGACAGGGAATGAGTGGCTACACCTTC.

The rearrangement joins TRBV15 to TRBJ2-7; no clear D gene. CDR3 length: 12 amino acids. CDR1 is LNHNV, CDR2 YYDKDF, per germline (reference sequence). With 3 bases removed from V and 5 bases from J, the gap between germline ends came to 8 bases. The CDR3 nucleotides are TGTGCCACCAGCAGGTTGGGCGACGAGCAGTACTTC. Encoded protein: CATSRLGDEQYF.

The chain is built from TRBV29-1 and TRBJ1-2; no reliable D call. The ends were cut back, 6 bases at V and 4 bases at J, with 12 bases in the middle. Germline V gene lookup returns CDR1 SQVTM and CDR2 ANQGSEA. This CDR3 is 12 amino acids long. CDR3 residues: CSVAVDFYGYTF. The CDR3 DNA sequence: TGCAGCGTAGCTGTGGACTTCTATGGCTACACCTTC.

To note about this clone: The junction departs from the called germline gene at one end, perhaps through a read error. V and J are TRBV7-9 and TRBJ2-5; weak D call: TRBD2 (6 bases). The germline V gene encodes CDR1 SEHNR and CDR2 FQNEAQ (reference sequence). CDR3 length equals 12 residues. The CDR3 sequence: CSSSLRDSTQYF. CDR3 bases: TGTTCCAGCAGCTTACGGGACTCGACCCAGTACTTC.

The CDR3: CASSLNSGGHYEQYF. CDR3 nucleotide sequence: TGTGCCAGCAGCCTCAACTCCGGGGGGCACTACGAGCAGTACTTC. The genes are TRBV14 and TRBJ2-7; possibly TRBD2 for D (7 bases). The CDR3 is 15 amino acids. Per germline, CDR1 SGHDN and CDR2 FVKESK. Trimming took 4 bases from V and 3 from J, leaving 16 bases between them.

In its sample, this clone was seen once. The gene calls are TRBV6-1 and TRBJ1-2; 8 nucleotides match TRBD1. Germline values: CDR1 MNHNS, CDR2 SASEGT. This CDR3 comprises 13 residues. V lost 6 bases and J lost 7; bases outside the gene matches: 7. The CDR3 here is CASSRQGFLGYTF. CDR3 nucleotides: TGTGCCAGCAGCAGACAGGGGTTTCTTGGCTACACCTTC.

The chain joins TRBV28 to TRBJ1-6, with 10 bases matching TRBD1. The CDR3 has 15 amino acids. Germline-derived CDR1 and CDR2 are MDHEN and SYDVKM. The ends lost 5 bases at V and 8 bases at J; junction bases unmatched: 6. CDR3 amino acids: CASSLRQGAHSPLHF. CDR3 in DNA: TGTGCCAGCAGTCTCCGACAGGGGGCCCATTCACCCCTCCACTTT.

CDR3 protein: CASSLQQNSNSPLHF. CDR3 in DNA: TGTGCCAGCAGTTTACAACAGAACTCTAATTCACCCCTCCACTTT. This chain links TRBV27 with TRBJ1-6; D is unclear. This CDR3 spans 15 amino acids. Between the trimmed V and J ends, which lost 2 bases and 6 bases, there was a span of 11 bases. Germline CDR1 and CDR2: MNHEY and SMNVEV (reference sequence).

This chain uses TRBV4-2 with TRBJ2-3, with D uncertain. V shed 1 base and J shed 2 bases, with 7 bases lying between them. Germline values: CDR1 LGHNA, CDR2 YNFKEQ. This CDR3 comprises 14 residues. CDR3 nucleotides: TGTGCCAGCAGCCAAGTCAGACACACAGATACGCAGTATTTT. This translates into CASSQVRHTDTQYF.

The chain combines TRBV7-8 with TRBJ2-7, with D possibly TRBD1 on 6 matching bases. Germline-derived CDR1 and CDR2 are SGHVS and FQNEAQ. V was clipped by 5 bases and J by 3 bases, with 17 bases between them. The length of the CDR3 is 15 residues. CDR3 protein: CASSPQGLVDYEQYF. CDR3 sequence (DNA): TGTGCCAGCAGCCCCCAGGGGTTGGTTGACTACGAGCAGTACTTC.

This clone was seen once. The CDR3 DNA reads as TGTGCCACCCGGGGGGGACTGTTTCGGAACACTGAAGCTTTCTTT. It specifies CATRGGLFRNTEAFF. The chain combines TRBV2 with TRBJ1-1; perhaps TRBD1 as D (5 bases). Trimming shortened V by 10 bases and J by 1 base, and 19 bases separated the two germline ends. In germline, CDR1 is SNHLY, CDR2 FYNNEI. This CDR3 is 15 amino acids long.

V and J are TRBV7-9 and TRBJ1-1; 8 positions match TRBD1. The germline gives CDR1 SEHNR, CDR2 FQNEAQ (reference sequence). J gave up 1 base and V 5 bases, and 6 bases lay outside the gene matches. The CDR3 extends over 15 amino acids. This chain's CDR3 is CASSPWTGTNTEAFF. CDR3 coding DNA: TGTGCCAGCAGCCCCTGGACAGGGACGAACACTGAAGCTTTCTTT.

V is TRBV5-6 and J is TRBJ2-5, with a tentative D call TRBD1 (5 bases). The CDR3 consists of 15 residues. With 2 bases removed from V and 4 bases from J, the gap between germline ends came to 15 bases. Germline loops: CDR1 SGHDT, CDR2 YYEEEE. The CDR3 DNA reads TGTGCCAGCAGCTTCGGATCAGGGAAGGGAGAGACCCAGTACTTC. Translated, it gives CASSFGSGKGETQYF.

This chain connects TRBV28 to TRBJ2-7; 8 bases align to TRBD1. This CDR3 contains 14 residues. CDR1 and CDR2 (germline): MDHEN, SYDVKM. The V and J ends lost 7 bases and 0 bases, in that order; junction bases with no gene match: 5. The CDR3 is CASTNRGSSYEQYF. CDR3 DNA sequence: TGTGCCAGCACCAACAGGGGGTCCTCCTACGAGCAGTACTTC.

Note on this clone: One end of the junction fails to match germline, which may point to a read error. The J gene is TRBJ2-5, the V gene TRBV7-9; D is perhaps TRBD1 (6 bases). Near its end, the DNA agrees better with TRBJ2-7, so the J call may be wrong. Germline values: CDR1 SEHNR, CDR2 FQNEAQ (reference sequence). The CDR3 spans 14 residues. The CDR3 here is CSSSLQGWSYEQYF. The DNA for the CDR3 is TGTTCCAGCAGCTTGCAGGGGTGGTCCTACGAGCAGTACTTC.

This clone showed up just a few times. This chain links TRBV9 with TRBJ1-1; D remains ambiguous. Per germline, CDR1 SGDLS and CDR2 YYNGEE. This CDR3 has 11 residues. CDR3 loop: CVQAPNTEAFF. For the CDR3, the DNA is TGTGTCCAAGCACCGAACACTGAAGCTTTCTTT.

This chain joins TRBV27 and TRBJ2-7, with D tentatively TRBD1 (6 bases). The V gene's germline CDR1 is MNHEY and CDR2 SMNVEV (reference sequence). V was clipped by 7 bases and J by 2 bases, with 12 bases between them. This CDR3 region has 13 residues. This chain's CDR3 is CASKSTGTYEQYF. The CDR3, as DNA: TGTGCCAGCAAATCGACAGGTACCTACGAGCAGTACTTC.

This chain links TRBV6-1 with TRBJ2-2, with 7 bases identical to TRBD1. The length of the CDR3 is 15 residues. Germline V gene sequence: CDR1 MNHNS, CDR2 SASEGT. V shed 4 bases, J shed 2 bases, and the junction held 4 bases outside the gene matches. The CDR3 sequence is CASSVWTGNTGELFF. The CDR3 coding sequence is TGTGCCAGCAGTGTATGGACAGGTAACACCGGGGAGCTGTTTTTT.